Detailed here is one T cell receptor beta chain. The antigen is undetermined. Treatment: oral pan-JAK inhibitor, 5-10 mg twice daily. The sample is drawn from a study of CD8+ T cells in alopecia areata. The wider study: Treated patients took oral tofacitinib at 5 to 10 mg twice daily. Broader study findings: More clonal than normal scalp was lesional scalp, particularly alopecia totalis/universalis.

It was cDNA, reverse transcribed from extracted RNA, that served as the sequencing template. Sequenced by immunoSEQ multiplex PCR; TCRdb stores in-frame clones only, minus some. The sample contains 150,000 to 200,000 clones, under 80% of which appear only once. V lost 4 bases and J 0 bases, leaving 13 bases between the germline ends. CDR3 length: 16 residues. Germline V gene sequence: CDR1 SQVTM, CDR2 ANQGSEA. V and J are TRBV29-1 and TRBJ2-6; unclear D gene. The receptor comes from a human donor with alopecia areata. This specimen was CD4+ T cells sorted from blood, taken at approximately week 49, from a patient treated with tofacitinib. CDR3 residues: CSVVIEDTSGANVLTF. The CDR3 nucleotides are TGCAGCGTTGTTATTGAGGATACCTCTGGGGCCAACGTCCTGACTTTC.